This T cell receptor (beta chain) comes out of a study of technical replicates of blood from a handful of donors. Data came from immunoSEQ multiplex PCR; TCRdb stores just in-frame clones and leaves some out. The sample has about 73,000 clones, around nine tenths seen once. CDR3 size: 10 residues. The trim removed 5 bases at V and 15 bases at J, leaving 5 bases unmatched. Germline V gene lookup returns CDR1 GTSNPN and CDR2 SVGIG (reference sequence). The source is a human donor in good health. Some clones in this sample may be carry-over from other donors' samples. This chain uses TRBV30 with TRBJ2-1; 9 bases agree with TRBD1. Material for sequencing was PBMCs. CDR3 DNA sequence: TGTGCCTGGGGCGGACAGGGGCTGTTCTTC. Translating it yields CAWGGQGLFF.